This passage covers 3 T cell receptor beta chains from one sample sequenced in a study of T cell clonotyping in hematopoietic cell transplantation. The assay was immunoSEQ multiplex PCR, and TCRdb's table has in-frame clones only and misses some. The data contain thousands of clones, about 92% of them singletons. This specimen consisted of PBMCs, obtained 180 days after allogeneic stem cell transplant. Receptors were obtained from a female patient aged 50-59 years who had an allogeneic stem cell transplant from an unrelated donor, so the T cells may come from the graft donor. Some clones in this sample may be carry-over from other donors' samples.

The J gene is TRBJ2-7, the V gene TRBV6-6, with D possibly TRBD1 on 5 matching bases. CDR1 and CDR2 from the germline V gene are MNHNY and SVGAGI (reference sequence). The V gene lost 10 bases and the J gene lost 0 bases, with 13 bases spanning the gap. The CDR3 length is 13 residues. Here the CDR3 reads CATKTVSSYEQYF. The CDR3 coding sequence is TGTGCCACTAAGACAGTTAGCTCCTACGAGCAGTACTTC.

V gene TRBV28 combines with J gene TRBJ1-5, with D perhaps TRBD1 (5 bases). This CDR3 has 13 amino acids. Trimming left V 7 bases short and J 5 bases short, with 12 bases between. CDR1 and CDR2 from the germline V gene are MDHEN and SYDVKM. This CDR3 reads CASTRGGDQPQHF. The DNA for the CDR3 is TGTGCCAGCACCCGGGGGGGGGATCAGCCCCAGCATTTT.

The gene calls are TRBV4-1 and TRBJ2-3; D possibly corresponds to TRBD1 (6 bases). Germline CDR1 reads MGHRA; CDR2 reads YSYEKL. Trimming removed 3 bases at V and 4 bases at J, with 20 bases between. CDR3 size: 17 residues. The CDR3 region has the DNA TGCGCCAGCAGCCACCTTAAGGACAGCCTAGGCGCAGATACGCAGTATTTT. It is translated as CASSHLKDSLGADTQYF.